These 4 T cell receptor beta chains were sequenced from one sample in a study of T cell changes during pregnancy in multiple sclerosis. TCRdb's copy holds only in-frame clones and misses some; the assay was immunoSEQ multiplex PCR. The sample has about 97,000 clones; just over 90% are singletons. The sequencing used peripheral blood, collected in the second trimester of pregnancy. These receptors were collected from a female donor in good health, enrolled as a control in a pregnancy study.

There are a few counts of this clone. This chain uses TRBV7-9 with TRBJ1-4, with 12 nucleotides matching TRBD1. CDR1 is SEHNR and CDR2 is FQNEAQ in the germline V gene (reference sequence). This CDR3 has 15 amino acids. The trim removed 5 bases at V and 7 bases at J, leaving 5 bases unmatched. The CDR3 loop reads CASSMGQGAGEKLFF. The CDR3 coding sequence is TGTGCCAGCAGCATGGGACAGGGGGCGGGTGAAAAACTGTTTTTT.

The genes are TRBV6-5 and TRBJ1-2; D perhaps matches TRBD1 (6 bases). CDR1 and CDR2 from the germline V gene are MNHEY and SVGAGI. The CDR3 contains 14 residues. Trimming pared 4 bases from V and 2 bases from J, leaving 11 bases between. The CDR3, as DNA: TGTGCCAGCAGTTCAGGGGACGTAAACTATGGCTACACCTTC. Translated: CASSSGDVNYGYTF.

The rearrangement links TRBV9 to TRBJ1-1; 9 bases are shared with TRBD1. Germline V gene lookup returns CDR1 SGDLS and CDR2 YYNGEE. CDR3 length: 16 residues. V shed 0 bases and J 1 base; nucleotides not matched to a gene: 4. This CDR3 is CASSVDLGQGNTEAFF. The CDR3 bases are TGTGCCAGCAGCGTAGATTTGGGACAGGGGAACACTGAAGCTTTCTTT.

The chain couples TRBV19 to TRBJ2-1; 7 bases match TRBD1. The germline CDR1 and CDR2 sequences are LNHDA and SQIVND (reference sequence). The ends lost 7 bases at V and 0 bases at J; junction bases unmatched: 6. CDR3 size: 15 residues. The CDR3 DNA reads TGTGCCAGTACCTGGGACAGTAGCTCCTACAATGAGCAGTTCTTC. Encoded protein: CASTWDSSSYNEQFF.